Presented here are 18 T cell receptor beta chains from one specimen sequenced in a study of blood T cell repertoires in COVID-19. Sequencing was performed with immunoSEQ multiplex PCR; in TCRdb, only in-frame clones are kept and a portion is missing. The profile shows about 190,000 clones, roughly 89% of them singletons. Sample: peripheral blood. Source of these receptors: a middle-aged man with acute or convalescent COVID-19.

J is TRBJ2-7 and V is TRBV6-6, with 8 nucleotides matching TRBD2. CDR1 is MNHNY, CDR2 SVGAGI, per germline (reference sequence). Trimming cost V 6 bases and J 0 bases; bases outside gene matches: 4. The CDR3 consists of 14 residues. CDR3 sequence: CASRSGGRSYEQYF. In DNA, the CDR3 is TGTGCCAGCAGAAGCGGGGGACGCTCCTACGAGCAGTACTTC.

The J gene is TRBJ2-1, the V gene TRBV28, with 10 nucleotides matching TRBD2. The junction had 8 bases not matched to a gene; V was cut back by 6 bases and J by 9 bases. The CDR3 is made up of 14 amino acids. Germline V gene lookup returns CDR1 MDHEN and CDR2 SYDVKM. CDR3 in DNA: TGTGCCAGCAGGCCAGGGACTAGCGTAAGTGAGCAGTTCTTC. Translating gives CASRPGTSVSEQFF.

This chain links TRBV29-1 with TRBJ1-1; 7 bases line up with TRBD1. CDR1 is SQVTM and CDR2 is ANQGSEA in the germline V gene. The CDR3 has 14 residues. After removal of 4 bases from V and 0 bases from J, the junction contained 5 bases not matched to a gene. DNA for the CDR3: TGCAGCGTTGTGGGACAGAGATTGAACACTGAAGCTTTCTTT. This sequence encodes CSVVGQRLNTEAFF.

The CDR3 sequence: CASSYDGSDTQYF. In DNA, the CDR3 is TGTGCCAGCAGTTACGATGGCTCGGATACGCAGTATTTT. The V gene is TRBV6-5, the J gene TRBJ2-3; no definite D call. This CDR3 has 13 amino acids. Germline CDR1 is MNHEY and CDR2 is SVGAGI. Trimming left V 2 bases short and J 6 bases short, with 9 bases between.

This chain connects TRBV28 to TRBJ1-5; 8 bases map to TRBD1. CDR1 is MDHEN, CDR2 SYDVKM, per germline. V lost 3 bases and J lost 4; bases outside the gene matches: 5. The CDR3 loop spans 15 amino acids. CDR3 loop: CASSLVTGVNQPQHF. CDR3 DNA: TGTGCCAGCAGTTTGGTGACAGGGGTAAATCAGCCCCAGCATTTT.

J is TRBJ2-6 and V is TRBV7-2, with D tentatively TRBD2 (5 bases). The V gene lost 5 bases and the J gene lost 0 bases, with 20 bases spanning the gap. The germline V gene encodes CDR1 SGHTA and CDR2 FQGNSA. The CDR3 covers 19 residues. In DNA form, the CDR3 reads TGTGCCAGCAGCCCCCGGACGAGGGCAGGCTACTCTGGGGCCAACGTCCTGACTTTC. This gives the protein CASSPRTRAGYSGANVLTF. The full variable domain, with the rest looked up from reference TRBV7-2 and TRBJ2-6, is GAGVSQSPSNKVTEKGKDVELRCDPISGHTALYWYRQSLGQGLEFLIYFQGNSAPDKSGLPSDRFSAERTGGSVSTLTIQRTQQEDSAVYLCASSPRTRAGYSGANVLTFGAGSRLTVL.

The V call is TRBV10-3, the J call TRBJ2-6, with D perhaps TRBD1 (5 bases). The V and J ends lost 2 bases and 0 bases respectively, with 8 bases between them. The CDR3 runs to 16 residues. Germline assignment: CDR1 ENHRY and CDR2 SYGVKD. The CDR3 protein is CAISETDSSGANVLTF. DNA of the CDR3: TGTGCCATCAGTGAGACAGACAGCTCTGGGGCCAACGTCCTGACTTTC.

DNA for the CDR3: TGTGCCAGCAGCCGTTCCGGGACAGGGCAAGCACCCCTCCACTTT. This translates into CASSRSGTGQAPLHF. V and J are TRBV7-2 and TRBJ1-6, with TRBD1 identical over 9 bases. CDR1 is SGHTA, CDR2 FQGNSA, per germline. Unmatched junction bases numbered 10, after V lost 5 bases and J lost 11 bases. The CDR3 covers 15 residues.

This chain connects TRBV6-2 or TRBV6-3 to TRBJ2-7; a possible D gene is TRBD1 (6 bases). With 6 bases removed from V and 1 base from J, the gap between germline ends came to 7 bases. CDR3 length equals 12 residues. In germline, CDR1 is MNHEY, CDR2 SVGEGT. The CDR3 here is CASSGQSYEQYV. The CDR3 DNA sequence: TGTGCCAGCAGCGGACAGTCCTACGAGCAGTACGTC.

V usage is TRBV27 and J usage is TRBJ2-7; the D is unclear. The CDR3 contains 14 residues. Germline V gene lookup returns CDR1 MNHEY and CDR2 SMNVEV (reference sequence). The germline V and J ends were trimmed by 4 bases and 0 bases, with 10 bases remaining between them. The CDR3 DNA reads TGTGCCAGCAGTTCGTACAGAGCCTCCTACGAGCAGTACTTC. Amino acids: CASSSYRASYEQYF.

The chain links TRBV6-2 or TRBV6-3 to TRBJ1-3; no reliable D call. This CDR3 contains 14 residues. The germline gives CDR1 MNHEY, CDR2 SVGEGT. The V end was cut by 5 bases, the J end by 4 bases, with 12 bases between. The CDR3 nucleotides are TGTGCCAGCAGTATCGGGATGGCAGGAAACACCATATATTTT. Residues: CASSIGMAGNTIYF.

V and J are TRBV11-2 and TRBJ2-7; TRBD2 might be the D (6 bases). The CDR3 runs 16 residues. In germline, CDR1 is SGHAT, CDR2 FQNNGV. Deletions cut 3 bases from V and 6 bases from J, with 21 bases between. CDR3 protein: CASSFGLRDPTGEQYF. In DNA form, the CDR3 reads TGTGCCAGCAGCTTTGGTTTGCGGGACCCGACGGGCGAGCAGTACTTC.

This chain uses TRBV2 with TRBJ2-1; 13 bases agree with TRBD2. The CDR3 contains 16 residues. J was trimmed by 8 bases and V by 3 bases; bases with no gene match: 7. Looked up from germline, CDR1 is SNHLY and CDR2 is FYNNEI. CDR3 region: CASSEPRTSGSDEQFF. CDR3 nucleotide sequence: TGTGCCAGCAGTGAGCCCAGGACTAGCGGGAGTGATGAGCAGTTCTTC.

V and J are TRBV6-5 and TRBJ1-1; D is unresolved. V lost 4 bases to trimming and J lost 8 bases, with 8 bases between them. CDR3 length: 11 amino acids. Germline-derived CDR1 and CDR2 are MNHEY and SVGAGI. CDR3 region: CASSSPGEAFF. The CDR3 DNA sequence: TGTGCCAGCAGTTCTCCAGGAGAAGCTTTCTTT.

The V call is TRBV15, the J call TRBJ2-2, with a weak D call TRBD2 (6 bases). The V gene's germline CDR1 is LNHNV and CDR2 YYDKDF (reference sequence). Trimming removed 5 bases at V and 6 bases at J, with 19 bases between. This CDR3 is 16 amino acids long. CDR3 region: CATSGDLGREAGELFF. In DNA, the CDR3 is TGTGCCACCAGCGGTGACTTAGGCAGGGAGGCCGGGGAGCTGTTTTTT. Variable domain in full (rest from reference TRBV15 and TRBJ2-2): DAMVIQNPRYQVTQFGKPVTLSCSQTLNHNVMYWYQQKSSQAPKLLFHYYDKDFNNEADTPDNFQSRRPNTSFCFLDIRSPGLGDTAMYLCATSGDLGREAGELFFGEGSRLTVL.

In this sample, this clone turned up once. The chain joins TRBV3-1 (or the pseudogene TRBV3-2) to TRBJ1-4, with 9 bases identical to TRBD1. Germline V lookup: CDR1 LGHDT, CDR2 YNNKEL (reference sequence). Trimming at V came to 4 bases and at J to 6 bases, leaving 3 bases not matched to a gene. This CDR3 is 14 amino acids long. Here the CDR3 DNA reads TGTGCCAGCAGCCTAAGGACAGGGGATGAAAAACTGTTTTTT. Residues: CASSLRTGDEKLFF.

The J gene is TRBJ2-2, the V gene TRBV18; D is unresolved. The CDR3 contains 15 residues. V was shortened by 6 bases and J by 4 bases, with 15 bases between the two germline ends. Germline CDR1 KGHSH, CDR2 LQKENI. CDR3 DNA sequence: TGTGCCAGCTCCCCAGACACCTTTCGCACCGGGGAGCTGTTTTTT. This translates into CASSPDTFRTGELFF.

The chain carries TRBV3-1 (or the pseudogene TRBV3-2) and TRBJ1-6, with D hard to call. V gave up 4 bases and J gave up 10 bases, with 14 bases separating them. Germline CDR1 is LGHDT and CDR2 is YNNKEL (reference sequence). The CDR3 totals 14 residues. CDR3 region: CASSLRRARSPLHF. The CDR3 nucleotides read TGTGCCAGCAGCCTGAGACGAGCTAGATCACCCCTCCACTTT.